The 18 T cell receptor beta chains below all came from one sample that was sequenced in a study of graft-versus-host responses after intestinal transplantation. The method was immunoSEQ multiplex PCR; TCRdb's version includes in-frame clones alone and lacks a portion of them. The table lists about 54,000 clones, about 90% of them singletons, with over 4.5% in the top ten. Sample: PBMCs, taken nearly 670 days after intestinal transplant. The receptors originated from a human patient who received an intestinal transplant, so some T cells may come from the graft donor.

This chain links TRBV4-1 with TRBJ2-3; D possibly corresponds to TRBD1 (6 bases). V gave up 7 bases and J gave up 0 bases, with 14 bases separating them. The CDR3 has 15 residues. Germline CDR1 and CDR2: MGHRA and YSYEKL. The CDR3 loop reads CASKNRDVSTDTQYF. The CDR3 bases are TGCGCCAGCAAAAACAGGGACGTAAGCACAGATACGCAGTATTTT.

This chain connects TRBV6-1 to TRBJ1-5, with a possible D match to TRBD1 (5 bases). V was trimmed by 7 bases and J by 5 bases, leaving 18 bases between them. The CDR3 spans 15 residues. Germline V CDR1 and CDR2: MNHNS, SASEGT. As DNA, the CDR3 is TGTGCCAGCATAGTTTGGTCAGGGTTGGATCAGCCCCAGCATTTT. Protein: CASIVWSGLDQPQHF.

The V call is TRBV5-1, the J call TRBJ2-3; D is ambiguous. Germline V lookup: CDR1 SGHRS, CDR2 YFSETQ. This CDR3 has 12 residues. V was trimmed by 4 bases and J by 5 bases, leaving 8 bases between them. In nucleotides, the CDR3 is TGCGCCAGCAGCCCGAGAGGAGATACGCAGTATTTT. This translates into CASSPRGDTQYF.

The CDR3 sequence is CASSDGTGYQPQHF. In DNA, the CDR3 is TGTGCCAGCAGCGATGGGACAGGTTATCAGCCCCAGCATTTT. The gene calls are TRBV9 and TRBJ1-5; TRBD1 matches 8 bases. The V and J ends lost 3 bases and 5 bases, in that order; junction bases with no gene match: 4. Germline values: CDR1 SGDLS, CDR2 YYNGEE. CDR3 length equals 14 residues.

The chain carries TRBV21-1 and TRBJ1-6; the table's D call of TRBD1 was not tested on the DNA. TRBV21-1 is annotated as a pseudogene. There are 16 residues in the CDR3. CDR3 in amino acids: CASSKEGTGEYSPLHF. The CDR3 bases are TGTGCCAGCAGCAAAGAGGGTACAGGGGAGTATTCACCCCTCCACTTT.

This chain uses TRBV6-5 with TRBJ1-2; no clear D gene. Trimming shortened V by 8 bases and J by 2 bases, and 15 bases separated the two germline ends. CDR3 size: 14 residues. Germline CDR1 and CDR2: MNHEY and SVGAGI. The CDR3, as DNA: TGTGCCAGCGGGCCAGATGAAATGAACTATGGCTACACCTTC. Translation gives CASGPDEMNYGYTF.

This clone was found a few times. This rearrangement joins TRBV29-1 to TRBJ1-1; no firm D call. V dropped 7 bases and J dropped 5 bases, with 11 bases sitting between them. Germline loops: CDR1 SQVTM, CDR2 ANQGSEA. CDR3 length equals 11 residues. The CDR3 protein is CSGMAETEAFF. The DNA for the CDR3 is TGCAGCGGCATGGCGGAGACTGAAGCTTTCTTT.

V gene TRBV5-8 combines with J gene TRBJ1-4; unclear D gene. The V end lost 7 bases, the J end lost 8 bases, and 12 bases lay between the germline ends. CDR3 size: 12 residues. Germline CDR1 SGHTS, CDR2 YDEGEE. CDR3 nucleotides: TGTGCCAGCGGAAGGGTTGGGGAAAAACTGTTTTTT. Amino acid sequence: CASGRVGEKLFF. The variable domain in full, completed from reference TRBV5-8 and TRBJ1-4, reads EAGVTQSPTHLIKTRGQQATLRCSPISGHTSVYWYQQALGLGLQFLLWYDEGEERNRGNFPPRFSGRQFPNYSSELNVNALELEDSALYLCASGRVGEKLFFGSGTQLSVL.

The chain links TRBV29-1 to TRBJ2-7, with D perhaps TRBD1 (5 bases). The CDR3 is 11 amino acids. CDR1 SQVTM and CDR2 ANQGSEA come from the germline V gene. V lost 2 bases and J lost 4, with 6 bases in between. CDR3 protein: CSVESGYEQYF. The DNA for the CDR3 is TGCAGCGTTGAATCAGGGTACGAGCAGTACTTC.

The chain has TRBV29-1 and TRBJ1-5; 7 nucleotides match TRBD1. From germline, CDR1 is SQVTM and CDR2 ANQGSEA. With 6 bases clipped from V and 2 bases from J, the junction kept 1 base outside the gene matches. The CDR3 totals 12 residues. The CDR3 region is CSVGTGNQPQHF. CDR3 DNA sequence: TGCAGCGTGGGGACAGGCAATCAGCCCCAGCATTTT.

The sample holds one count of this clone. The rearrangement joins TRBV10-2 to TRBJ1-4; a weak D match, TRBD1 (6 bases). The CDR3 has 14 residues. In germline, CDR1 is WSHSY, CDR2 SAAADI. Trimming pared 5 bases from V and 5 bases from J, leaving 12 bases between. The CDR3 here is CASSWTDRNEKLFF. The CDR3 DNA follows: TGCGCCAGCAGTTGGACAGATCGGAATGAAAAACTGTTTTTT.

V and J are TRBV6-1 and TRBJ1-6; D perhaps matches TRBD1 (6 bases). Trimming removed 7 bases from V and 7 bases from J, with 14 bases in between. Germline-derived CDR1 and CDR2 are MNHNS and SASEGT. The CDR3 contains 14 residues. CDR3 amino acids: CASTQQGSNSPLHF. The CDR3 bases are TGTGCCAGCACGCAACAGGGATCCAATTCACCCCTCCACTTT.

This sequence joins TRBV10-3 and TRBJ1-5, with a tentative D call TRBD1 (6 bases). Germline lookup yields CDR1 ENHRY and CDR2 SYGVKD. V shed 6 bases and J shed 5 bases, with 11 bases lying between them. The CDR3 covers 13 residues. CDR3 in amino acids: CAISGQSDQPQHF. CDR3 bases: TGTGCCATCAGCGGACAGAGTGATCAGCCCCAGCATTTT.

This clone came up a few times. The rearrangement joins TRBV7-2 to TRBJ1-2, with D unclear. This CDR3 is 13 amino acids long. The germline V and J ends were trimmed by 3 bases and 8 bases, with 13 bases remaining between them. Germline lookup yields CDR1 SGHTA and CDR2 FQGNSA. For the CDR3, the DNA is TGTGCCAGCAGCTTTAGAACAGAGGGAGGCTACACCTTC. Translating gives CASSFRTEGGYTF.

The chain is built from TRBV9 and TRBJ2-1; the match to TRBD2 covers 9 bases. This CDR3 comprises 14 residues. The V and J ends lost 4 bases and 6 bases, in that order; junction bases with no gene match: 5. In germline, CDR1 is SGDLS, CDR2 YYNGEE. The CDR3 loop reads CASSPLLAGNEQFF. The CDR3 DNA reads TGTGCCAGCAGCCCCTTACTAGCGGGCAATGAGCAGTTCTTC.

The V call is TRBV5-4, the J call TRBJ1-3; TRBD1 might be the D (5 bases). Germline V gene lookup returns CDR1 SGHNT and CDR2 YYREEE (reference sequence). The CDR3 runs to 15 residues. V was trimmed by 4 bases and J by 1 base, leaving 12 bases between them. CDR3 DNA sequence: TGTGCCAGCAGCCCCGGAGGGACTTCTGGAAACACCATATATTTT. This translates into CASSPGGTSGNTIYF.

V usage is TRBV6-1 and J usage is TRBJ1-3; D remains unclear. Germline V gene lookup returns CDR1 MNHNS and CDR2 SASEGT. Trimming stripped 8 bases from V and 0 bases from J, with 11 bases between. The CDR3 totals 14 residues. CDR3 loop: CASGSQFSGNTIYF. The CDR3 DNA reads TGTGCCAGCGGAAGTCAATTCTCTGGAAACACCATATATTTT.

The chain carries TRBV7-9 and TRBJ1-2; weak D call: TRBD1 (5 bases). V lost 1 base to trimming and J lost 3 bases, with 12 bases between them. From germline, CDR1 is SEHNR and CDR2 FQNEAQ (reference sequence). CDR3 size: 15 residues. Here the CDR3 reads CASSLESGTDYGYTF. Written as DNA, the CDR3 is TGTGCCAGCAGCTTAGAGTCCGGGACTGACTATGGCTACACCTTC.